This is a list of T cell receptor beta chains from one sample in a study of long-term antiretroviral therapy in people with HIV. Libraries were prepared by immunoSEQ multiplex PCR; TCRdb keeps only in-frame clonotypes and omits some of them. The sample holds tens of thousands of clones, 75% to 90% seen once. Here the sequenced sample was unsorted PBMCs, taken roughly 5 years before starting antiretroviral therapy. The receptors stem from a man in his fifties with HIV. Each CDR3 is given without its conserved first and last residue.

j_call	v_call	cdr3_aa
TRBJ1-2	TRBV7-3	ASSQGHGKADGYT
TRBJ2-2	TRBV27	ASRQFSGAGELF
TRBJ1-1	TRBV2	ASSESRDYAEAF
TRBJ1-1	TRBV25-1	ASREDSRAF
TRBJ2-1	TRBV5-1	ASSLSPQYNEQF
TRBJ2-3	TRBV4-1	ASSYSGVLTDTQY
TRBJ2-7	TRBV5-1	ASSLNGGGYYEQY
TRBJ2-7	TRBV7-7	ASSLGLREEQY
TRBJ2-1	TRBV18	ASSPGGDNEQF
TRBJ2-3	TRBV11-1	ATATRGAVGDTQY
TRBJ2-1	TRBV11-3	ASSFGTSGRVNEQF
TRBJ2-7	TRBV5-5	ASSVAYEQY
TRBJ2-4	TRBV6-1	ASSERGKNIQY
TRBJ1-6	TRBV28	ATSSRENSPLH
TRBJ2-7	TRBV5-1	ASSLGTGAEQY
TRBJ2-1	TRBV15	ATSPATYYSEQF
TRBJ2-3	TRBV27	ASSSTLTDTQY
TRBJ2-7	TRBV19	ASSNRGLLLAGEYEQY
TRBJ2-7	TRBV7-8	ASSLVPEQY
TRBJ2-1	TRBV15	ATSRSRGSDEQF
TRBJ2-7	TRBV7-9	ASSYPDHYEQY
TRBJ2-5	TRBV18	ASSPPKQGAATQY
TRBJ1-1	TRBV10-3	ATGGRGTEAF
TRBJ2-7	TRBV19	ASSMDYTDSYEQY
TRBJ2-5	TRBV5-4	ASSGRTSVQETQY
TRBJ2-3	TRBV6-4	ASSDFPGTDTQY
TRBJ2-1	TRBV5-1	ASSLVGSNNEQF
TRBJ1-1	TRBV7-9	ASSSTRTGGTEAF
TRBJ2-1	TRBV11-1	ASSLRLGGFYNEQF
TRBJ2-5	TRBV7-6	ASSLVPGGLETQY
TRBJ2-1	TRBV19	ASSPLGQGWANEQF
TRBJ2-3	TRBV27	ASSFISTDTQY
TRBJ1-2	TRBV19	ASSIPQGGYGYT
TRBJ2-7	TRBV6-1	ASSEHGYEQY
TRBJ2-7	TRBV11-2	ASSTTRTTYEQY
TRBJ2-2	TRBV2	ASSPRNGGTTGELF
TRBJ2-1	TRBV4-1	ASSSRNIAGPSNEQF
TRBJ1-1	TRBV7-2	ASSPYFQAF
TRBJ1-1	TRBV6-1	ASREKGGIGQAF
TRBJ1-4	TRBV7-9	ASSTPRTGYNEKLF
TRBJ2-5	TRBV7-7	ASSPVGVGTQY
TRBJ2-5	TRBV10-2	ASSDLAGTGGYSETQY
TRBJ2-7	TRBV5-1	ASSSDRGSDEQY
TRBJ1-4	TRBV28	ASSFSSGTGVEKLF
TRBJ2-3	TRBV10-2	ASSPPGTGGPDTQY
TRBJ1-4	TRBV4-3	ASSQESVEKLF
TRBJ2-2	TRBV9	ASSVEGTNTGELF
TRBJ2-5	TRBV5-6	ASSLGTGVTGGWETQY
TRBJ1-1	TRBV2	ASTPPGDTEAF